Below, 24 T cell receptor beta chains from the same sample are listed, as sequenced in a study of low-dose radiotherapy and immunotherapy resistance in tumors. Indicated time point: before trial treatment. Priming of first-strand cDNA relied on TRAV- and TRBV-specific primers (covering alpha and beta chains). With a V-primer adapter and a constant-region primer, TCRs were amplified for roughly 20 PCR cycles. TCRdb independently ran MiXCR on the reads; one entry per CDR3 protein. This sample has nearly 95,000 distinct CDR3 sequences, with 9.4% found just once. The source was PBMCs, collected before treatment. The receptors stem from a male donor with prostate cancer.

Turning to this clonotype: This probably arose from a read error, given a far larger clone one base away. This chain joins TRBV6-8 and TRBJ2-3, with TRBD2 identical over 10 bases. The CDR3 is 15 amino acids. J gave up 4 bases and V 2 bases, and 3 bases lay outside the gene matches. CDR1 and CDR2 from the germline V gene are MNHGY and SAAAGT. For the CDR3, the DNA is TGTGCCAGCAGTTACCTGCTAGCGGGAGCAGATACGCAGTATTTT. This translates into CASSYLLAGADTQYF.

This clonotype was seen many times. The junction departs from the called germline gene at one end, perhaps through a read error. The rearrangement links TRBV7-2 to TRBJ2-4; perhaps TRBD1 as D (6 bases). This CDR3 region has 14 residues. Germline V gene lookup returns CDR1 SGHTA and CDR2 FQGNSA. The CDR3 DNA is TGTGCCAGCAGCTTAGGGACAGCCCAAAACATTCAGTACTTC. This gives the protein CASSLGTAQNIQYF.

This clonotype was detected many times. The CDR3 DNA follows: TGTGCCAGCAGTTCCGGCAGGGGGTTGCGGCCCCAGCATTTT. Amino acids: CASSSGRGLRPQHF. The chain joins TRBV6-5 to TRBJ1-5, with TRBD1 matching 7 bases. J was trimmed by 9 bases and V by 4 bases; bases with no gene match: 9. The CDR3 runs to 14 residues. The germline V gene encodes CDR1 MNHEY and CDR2 SVGAGI.

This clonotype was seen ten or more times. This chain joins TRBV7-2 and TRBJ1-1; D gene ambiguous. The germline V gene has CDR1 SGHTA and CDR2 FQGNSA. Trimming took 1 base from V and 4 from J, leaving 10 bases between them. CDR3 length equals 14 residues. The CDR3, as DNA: TGTGCCAGCAGCTTAGGGGCAGCCGGCACTGAAGCTTTCTTT. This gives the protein CASSLGAAGTEAFF. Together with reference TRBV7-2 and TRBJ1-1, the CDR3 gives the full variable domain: GAGVSQSPSNKVTEKGKDVELRCDPISGHTALYWYRQSLGQGLEFLIYFQGNSAPDKSGLPSDRFSAERTGGSVSTLTIQRTQQEDSAVYLCASSLGAAGTEAFFGQGTRLTVV.

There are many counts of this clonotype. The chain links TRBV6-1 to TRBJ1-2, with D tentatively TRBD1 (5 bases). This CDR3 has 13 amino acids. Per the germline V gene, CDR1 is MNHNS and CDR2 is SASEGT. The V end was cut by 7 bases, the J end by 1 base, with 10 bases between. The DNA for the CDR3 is TGTGCCAGCACCCGACAGCTTAACTATGGCTACACCTTC. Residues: CASTRQLNYGYTF.

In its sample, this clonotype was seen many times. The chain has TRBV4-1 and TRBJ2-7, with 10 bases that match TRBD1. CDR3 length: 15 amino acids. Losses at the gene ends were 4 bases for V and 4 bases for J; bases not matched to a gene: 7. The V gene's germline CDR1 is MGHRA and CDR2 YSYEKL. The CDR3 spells CASSPGTGARYEQYF. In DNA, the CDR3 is TGCGCCAGCAGCCCGGGGACAGGGGCTCGGTACGAGCAGTACTTC.

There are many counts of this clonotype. CDR3 DNA: TGCAGTGCTAGAGAGGGGACTAGCAATCAGCCCCAGCATTTT. Translation gives CSAREGTSNQPQHF. The gene calls are TRBV20-1 and TRBJ1-5, with TRBD1 as a possible D gene (5 bases). The CDR3 is 14 amino acids. The germline CDR1 and CDR2 sequences are DFQATT and SNEGSKA (reference sequence). V was cut by 0 bases and J by 0 bases, with 6 bases left in between.

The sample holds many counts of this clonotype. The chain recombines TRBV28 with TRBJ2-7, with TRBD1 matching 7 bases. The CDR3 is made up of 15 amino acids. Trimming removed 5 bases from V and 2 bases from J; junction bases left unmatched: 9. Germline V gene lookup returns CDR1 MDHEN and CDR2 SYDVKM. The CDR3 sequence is CASSPLGTVTYEQYF. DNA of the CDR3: TGTGCCAGCAGTCCACTTGGGACAGTTACCTACGAGCAGTACTTC.

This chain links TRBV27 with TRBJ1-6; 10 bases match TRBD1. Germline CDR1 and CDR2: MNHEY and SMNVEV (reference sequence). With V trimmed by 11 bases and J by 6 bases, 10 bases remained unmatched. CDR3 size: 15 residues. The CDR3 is CAGRVGTGVNSPLHF. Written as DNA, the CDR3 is TGTGCCGGCCGAGTCGGGACAGGGGTTAATTCACCCCTCCACTTT.

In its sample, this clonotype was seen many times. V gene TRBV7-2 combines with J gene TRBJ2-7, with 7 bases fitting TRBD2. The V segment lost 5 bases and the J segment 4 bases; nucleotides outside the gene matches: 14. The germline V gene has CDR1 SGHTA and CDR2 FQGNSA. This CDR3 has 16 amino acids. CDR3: CASSEPGVSSGYEQYF. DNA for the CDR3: TGTGCCAGCAGCGAGCCGGGGGTTAGTAGCGGGTACGAGCAGTACTTC.

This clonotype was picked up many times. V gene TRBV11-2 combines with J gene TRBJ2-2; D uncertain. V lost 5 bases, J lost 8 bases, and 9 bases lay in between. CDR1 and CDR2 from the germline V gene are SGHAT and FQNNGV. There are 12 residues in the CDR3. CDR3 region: CASSPREGELFF. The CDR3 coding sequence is TGTGCCAGCAGCCCAAGGGAAGGGGAGCTGTTTTTT. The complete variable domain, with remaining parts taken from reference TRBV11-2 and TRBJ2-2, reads EAGVAQSPRYKIIEKRQSVAFWCNPISGHATLYWYQQILGQGPKLLIQFQNNGVVDDSQLPKDRFSAERLKGVDSTLKIQPAKLEDSAVYLCASSPREGELFFGEGSRLTVL.

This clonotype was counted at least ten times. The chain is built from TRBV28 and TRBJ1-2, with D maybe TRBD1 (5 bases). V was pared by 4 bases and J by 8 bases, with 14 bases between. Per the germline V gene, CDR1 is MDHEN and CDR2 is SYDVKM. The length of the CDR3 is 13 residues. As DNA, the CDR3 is TGTGCCAGCAGTTCGGGGGGTTCGCGGGGCTACACCTTC. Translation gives CASSSGGSRGYTF.

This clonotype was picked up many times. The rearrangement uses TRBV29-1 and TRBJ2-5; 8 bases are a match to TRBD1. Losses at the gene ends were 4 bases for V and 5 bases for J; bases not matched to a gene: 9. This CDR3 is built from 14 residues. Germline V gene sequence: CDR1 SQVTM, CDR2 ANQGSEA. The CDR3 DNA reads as TGCAGCGTTGGTGCGACAGGGGCTTGGGAGACCCAGTACTTC. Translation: CSVGATGAWETQYF.

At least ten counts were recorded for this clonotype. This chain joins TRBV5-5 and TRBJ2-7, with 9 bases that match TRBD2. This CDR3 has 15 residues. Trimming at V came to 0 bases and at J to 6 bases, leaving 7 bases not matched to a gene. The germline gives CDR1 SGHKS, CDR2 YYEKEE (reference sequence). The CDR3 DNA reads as TGTGCCAGCAGCTTGGGGATAGCTAGCGGGATCGAGCAGTACTTC. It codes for CASSLGIASGIEQYF.

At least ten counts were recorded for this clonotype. CDR3 bases: TGCGCCAGCAGCTTGGGGCGGGAGAACGAGCAGTACTTC. Translation: CASSLGRENEQYF. This chain joins TRBV5-1 and TRBJ2-7; 7 nucleotides line up with TRBD2. V was pared by 0 bases and J by 5 bases, with 2 bases of the junction left unmatched. The CDR3 sequence is 13 residues long. The V gene's germline CDR1 is SGHRS and CDR2 YFSETQ.

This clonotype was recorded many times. CDR3 residues: CASSQVGQGYNEQFF. DNA of the CDR3: TGCGCCAGCAGCCAAGTGGGACAGGGCTACAATGAGCAGTTCTTC. The rearrangement uses TRBV4-3 and TRBJ2-1; TRBD1 matches 9 bases. V trimming: 1 base; J trimming: 3 bases; junction bases outside the gene matches: 1. CDR3 size: 15 residues. Germline loops: CDR1 LGHNA, CDR2 YSLEER.

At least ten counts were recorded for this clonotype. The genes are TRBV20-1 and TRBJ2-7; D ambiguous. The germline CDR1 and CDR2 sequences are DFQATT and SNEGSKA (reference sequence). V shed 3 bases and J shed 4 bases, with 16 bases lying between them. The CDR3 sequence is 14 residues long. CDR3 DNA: TGCAGTGCTAGTATACCAAAAGGGCTGTACGAGCAGTACTTC. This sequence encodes CSASIPKGLYEQYF.

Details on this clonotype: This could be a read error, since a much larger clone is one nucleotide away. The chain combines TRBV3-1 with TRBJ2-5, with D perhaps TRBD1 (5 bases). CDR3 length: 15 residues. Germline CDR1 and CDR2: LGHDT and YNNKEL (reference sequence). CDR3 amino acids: CTSSRVPTATETQYF. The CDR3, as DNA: TGTACCAGCAGCCGAGTACCGACAGCAACGGAGACCCAGTACTTC.

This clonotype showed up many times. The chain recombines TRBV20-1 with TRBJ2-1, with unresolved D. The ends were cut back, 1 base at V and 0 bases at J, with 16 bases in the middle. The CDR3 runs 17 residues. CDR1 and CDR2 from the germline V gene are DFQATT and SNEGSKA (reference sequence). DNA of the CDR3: TGCAGTGCTAGAGGAGGTACGAGGTCTAACTCCTACAATGAGCAGTTCTTC. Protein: CSARGGTRSNSYNEQFF.

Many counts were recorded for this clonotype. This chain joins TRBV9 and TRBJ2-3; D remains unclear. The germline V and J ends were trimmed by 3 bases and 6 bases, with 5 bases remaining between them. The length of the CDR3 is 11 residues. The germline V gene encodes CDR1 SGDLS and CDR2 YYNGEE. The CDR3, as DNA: TGTGCCAGCAGCGCCGCGGATACGCAGTATTTT. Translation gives CASSAADTQYF. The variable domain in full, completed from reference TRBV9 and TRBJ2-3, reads DSGVTQTPKHLITATGQRVTLRCSPRSGDLSVYWYQQSLDQGLQFLIQYYNGEERAKGNILERFSAQQFPDLHSELNLSSLELGDSALYFCASSAADTQYFGPGTRLTVL.

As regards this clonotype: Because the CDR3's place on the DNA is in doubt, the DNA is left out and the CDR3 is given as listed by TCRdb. Here the CDR3 reads CASAQGAVTGELFFFFFF. The genes are TRBV19 and TRBJ2-2; the D segment call TRBD1 is taken from the table without a DNA check. Germline V gene data show CDR1 as LNHDA and CDR2 as SQIVND (reference sequence). With termini counted, the CDR3 has 18 amino acids.

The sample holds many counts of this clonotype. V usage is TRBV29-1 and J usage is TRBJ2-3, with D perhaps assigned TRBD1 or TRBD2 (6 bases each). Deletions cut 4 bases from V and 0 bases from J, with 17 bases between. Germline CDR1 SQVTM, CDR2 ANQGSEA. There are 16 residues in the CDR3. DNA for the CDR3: TGCAGCGTTGGAGCGGGCAGGGGCCTTAGCACAGATACGCAGTATTTT. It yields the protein CSVGAGRGLSTDTQYF.

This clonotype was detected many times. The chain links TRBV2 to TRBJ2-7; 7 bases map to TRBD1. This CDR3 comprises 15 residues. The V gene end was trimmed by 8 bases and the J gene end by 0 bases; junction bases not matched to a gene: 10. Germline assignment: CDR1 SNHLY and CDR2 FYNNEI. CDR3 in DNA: TGTGCCAGCGGAAACAGGGGATATAACTCCTACGAGCAGTACTTC. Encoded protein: CASGNRGYNSYEQYF.

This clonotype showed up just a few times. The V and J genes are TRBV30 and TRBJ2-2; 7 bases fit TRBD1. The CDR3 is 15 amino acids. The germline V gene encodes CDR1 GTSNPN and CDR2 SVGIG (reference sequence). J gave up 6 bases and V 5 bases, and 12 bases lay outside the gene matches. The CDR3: CAWGRKQGTAGELFF. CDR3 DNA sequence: TGTGCCTGGGGCAGAAAACAGGGGACGGCCGGGGAGCTGTTTTTT.